This T cell receptor beta chain was identified in a study of cytomegalovirus exposure and HLA in healthy donors. Findings and caveats of the study: A later analysis showed TCR association rates differing by HLA locus, peaking at DRB1 and lowest at HLA-C.

Worth noting for this clone: Its antigen is unknown.

CDR3 size: 18 residues. Both 60 Vbeta primers and 13 Jbeta primers went into the PCR. The assay was immunoSEQ multiplex PCR, and TCRdb's table has in-frame clones only and misses some. The sample includes over 85,000 clones, 83% of them seen just once. The sequence derives from a man aged 35 to 55 in good health and CMV-seronegative. Sample: PBMCs. This chain uses TRBV21-1 with TRBJ2-3; TRBD2, the table's D call, lacks a check against the DNA. TRBV21-1 is labeled a pseudogene. The CDR3 is CASSRREGRGSSTDTQYF. In DNA, the CDR3 is TGTGCCAGCAGCAGACGAGAGGGGCGGGGGTCTAGCACAGATACGCAGTATTTT.